This T cell receptor (beta chain) was sequenced for a study of shared clonotypes between healthy human individuals. General study results and limits: Four donors shared around 5% of their naive CD4 clonotypes. Shared clonotypes across all four donors exceeded non-shared ones in generation probability. There were few donors, and this limited the genetic and exposure-history diversity represented.

Positively selected for CCR7, the CD45RO-negative cells used as naive CD8 cells excluded terminally differentiated effector memory CD45RA+ cells. This CDR3 is 20 amino acids long. Germline lookup yields CDR1 LGHNA and CDR2 YSLEER. V lost 0 bases and J 2 bases, leaving 24 bases between the germline ends. Several immunoSEQ plates received, in even portions, the genomic DNA of each subset. TCRdb keeps only in-frame clones here, not all; method: immunoSEQ multiplex PCR. The sample consists of millions of clones, about 95% of them appearing once. A word on this clone: As yet, its antigen is unknown.

The clonotype comes from a man between 18 and 35 years old in good health. Sequencing input: naive CD8+ T cells sorted from blood. J is TRBJ2-3 and V is TRBV4-3; D possibly matches TRBD1 or TRBD2 (5 bases each). The CDR3 sequence: CASSQDVLVVGAEATDTQYF. The CDR3 DNA follows: TGCGCCAGCAGCCAAGACGTACTAGTGGTCGGGGCAGAGGCCACAGATACGCAGTATTTT.